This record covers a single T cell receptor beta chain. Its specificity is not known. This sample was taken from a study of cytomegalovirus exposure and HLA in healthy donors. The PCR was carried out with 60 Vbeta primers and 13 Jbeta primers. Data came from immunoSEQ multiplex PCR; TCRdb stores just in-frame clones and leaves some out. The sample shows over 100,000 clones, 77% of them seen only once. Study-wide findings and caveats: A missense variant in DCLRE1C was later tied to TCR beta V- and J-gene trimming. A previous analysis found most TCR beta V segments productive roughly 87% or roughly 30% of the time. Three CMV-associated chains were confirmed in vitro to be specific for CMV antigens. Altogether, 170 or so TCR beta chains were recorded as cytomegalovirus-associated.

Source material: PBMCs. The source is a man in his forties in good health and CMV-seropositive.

In DNA form, the CDR3 reads TGTGCCAGCAGTGAAGGACCGGGACAGTTCTACGAGCAGTACTTC. Protein product: CASSEGPGQFYEQYF. J is TRBJ2-5 and V is TRBV6-4; 7 nucleotides match TRBD1. Near its end, the DNA agrees better with TRBJ2-7, so the J call may be wrong. In germline, CDR1 is MRHNA, CDR2 SNTAGT. There are 15 residues in the CDR3.